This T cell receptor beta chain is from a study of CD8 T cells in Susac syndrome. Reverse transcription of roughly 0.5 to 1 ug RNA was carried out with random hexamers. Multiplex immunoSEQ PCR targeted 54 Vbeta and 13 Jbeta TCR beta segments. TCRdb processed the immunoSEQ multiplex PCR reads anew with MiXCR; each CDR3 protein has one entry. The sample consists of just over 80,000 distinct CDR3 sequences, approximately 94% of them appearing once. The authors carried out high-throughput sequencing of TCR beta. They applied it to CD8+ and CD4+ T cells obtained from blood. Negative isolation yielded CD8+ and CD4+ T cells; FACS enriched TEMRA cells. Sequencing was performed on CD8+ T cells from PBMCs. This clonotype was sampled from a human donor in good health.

CDR3: CAWSVRAGWISNQPQHF. The DNA of the CDR3 is TGTGCCTGGAGTGTGCGCGCGGGTTGGATCAGCAATCAGCCCCAGCATTTT. The gene calls are TRBV30 and TRBJ1-5; D uncertain. In germline, CDR1 is GTSNPN, CDR2 SVGIG (reference sequence). The CDR3 runs 17 residues. V shed 0 bases and J shed 1 base, with 16 bases lying between them.